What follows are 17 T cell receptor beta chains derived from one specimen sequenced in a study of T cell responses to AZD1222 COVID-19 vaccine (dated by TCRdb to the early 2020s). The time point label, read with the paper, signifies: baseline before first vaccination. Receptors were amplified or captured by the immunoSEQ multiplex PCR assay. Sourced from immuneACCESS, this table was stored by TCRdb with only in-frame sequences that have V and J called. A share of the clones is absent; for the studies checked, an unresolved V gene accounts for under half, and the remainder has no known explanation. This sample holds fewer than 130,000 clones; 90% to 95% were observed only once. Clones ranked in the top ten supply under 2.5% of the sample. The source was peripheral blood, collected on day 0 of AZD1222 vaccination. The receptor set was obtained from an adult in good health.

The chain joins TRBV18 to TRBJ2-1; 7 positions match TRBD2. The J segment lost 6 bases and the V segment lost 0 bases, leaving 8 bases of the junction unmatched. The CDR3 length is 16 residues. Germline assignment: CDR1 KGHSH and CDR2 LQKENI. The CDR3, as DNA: TGTGCCAGCTCACCACCGGGCGGGGGATCCCTCAATGAGCAGTTCTTC. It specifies CASSPPGGGSLNEQFF.

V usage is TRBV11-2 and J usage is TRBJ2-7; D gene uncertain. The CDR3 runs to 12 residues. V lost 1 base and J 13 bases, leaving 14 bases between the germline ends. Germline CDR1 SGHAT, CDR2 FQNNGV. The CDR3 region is CASSLVDTEGYF. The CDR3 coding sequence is TGTGCCAGCAGCTTAGTGGATACCGAAGGATACTTC.

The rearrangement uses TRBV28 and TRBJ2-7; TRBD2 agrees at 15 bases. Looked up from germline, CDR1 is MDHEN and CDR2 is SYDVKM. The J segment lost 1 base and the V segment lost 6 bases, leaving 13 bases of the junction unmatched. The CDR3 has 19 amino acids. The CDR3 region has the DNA TGTGCCAGCAGCCTTAGCGGGTTAGGACTAGCGGGAGGGTCCTACGAGCAGTACTTC. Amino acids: CASSLSGLGLAGGSYEQYF.

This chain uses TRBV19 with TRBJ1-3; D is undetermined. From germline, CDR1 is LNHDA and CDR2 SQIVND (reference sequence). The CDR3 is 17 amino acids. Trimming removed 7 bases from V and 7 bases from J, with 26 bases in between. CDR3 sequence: CASKATGFLERGNTIYF. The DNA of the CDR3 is TGTGCCAGTAAGGCCACGGGCTTTCTGGAACGAGGCAACACCATATATTTT.

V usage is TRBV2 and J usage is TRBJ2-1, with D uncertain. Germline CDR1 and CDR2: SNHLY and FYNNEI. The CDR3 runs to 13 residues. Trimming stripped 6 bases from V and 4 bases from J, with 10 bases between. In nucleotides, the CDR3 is TGTGCCAGCAGCCGTGAAGAGTACAATGAGCAGTTCTTC. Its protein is CASSREEYNEQFF.

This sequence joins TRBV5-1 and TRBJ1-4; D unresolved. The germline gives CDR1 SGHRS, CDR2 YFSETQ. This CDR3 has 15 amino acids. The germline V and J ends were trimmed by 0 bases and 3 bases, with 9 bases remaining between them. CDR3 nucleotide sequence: TGCGCCAGCAGCTTGGAAACAGTGTCTAATGAAAAACTGTTTTTT. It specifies CASSLETVSNEKLFF.

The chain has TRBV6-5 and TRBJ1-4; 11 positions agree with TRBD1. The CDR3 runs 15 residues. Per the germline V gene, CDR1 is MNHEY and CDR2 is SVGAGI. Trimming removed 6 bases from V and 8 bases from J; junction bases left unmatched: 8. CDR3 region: CASSYGDRGNEKLFF. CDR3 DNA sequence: TGTGCCAGCAGCTACGGGGACAGGGGGAACGAAAAACTGTTTTTT.

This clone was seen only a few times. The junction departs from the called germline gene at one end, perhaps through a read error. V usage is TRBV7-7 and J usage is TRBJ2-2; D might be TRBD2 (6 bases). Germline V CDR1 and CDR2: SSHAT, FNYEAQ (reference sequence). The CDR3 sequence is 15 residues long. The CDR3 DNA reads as TGTGCTAGCAGCTTTGGAGGGCGTTCCACCGGGGAGCTGTTTTTT. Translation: CASSFGGRSTGELFF.

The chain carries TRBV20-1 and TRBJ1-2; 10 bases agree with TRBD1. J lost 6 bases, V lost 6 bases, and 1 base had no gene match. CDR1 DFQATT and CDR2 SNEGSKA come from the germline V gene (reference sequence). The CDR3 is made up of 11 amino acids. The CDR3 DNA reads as TGCAGTGCCGGGACAGGGGATGGCTACACCTTC. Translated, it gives CSAGTGDGYTF.

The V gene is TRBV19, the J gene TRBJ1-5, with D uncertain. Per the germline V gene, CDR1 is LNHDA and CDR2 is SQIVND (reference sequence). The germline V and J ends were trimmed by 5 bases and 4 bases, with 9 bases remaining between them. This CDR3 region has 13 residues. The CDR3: CASSPSPNQPQHF. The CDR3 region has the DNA TGTGCCAGTAGTCCTAGCCCAAATCAGCCCCAGCATTTT.

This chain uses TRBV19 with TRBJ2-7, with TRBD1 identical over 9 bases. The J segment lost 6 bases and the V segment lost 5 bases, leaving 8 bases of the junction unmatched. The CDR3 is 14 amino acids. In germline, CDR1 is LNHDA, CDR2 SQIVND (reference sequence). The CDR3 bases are TGTGCCAGTAGTCACGGGACAGGGAAGACCGAGCAGTACTTC. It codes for CASSHGTGKTEQYF.

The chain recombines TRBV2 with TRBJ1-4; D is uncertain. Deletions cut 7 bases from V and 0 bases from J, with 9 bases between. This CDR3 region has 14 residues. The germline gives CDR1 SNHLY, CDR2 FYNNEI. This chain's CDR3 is CASKSTATNEKLFF. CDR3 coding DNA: TGTGCCAGCAAATCAACAGCAACTAATGAAAAACTGTTTTTT.

The CDR3 loop reads CASSFVVNTEAFF. CDR3 coding DNA: TGTGCCAGCAGTTTCGTGGTGAACACTGAAGCTTTCTTT. The chain is built from TRBV27 and TRBJ1-1; unclear D gene. CDR1 and CDR2 from the germline V gene are MNHEY and SMNVEV (reference sequence). The length of the CDR3 is 13 residues. V was shortened by 3 bases and J by 0 bases, with 5 bases between the two germline ends.

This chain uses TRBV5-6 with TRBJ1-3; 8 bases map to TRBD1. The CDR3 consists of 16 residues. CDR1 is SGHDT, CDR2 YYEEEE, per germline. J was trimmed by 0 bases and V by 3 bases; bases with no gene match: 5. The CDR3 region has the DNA TGTGCCAGCAGCTCCGACAGGGGTTACTCTGGAAACACCATATATTTT. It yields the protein CASSSDRGYSGNTIYF. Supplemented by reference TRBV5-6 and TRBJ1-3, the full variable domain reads DAGVTQSPTHLIKTRGQQVTLRCSPKSGHDTVSWYQQALGQGPQFIFQYYEEEERQRGNFPDRFSGHQFPNYSSELNVNALLLGDSALYLCASSSDRGYSGNTIYFGEGSWLTVV.

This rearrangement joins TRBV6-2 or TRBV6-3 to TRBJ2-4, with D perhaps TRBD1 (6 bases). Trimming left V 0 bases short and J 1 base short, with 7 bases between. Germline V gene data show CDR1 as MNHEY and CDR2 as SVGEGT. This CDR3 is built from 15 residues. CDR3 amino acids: CASSYSRGAKNIQYF. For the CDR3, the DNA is TGTGCCAGCAGTTACTCGAGGGGGGCCAAAAACATTCAGTACTTC.

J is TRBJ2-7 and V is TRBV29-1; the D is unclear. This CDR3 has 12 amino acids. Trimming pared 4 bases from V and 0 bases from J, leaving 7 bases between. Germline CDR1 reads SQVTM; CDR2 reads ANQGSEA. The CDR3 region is CSVAVDSYEQYF. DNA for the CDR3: TGCAGCGTTGCAGTGGACTCCTACGAGCAGTACTTC.

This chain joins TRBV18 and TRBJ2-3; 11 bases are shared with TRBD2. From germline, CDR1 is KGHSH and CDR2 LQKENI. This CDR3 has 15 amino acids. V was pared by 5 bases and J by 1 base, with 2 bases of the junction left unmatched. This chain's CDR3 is CASSELAGGTDTQYF. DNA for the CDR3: TGTGCCAGCTCAGAACTAGCGGGGGGCACAGATACGCAGTATTTT.